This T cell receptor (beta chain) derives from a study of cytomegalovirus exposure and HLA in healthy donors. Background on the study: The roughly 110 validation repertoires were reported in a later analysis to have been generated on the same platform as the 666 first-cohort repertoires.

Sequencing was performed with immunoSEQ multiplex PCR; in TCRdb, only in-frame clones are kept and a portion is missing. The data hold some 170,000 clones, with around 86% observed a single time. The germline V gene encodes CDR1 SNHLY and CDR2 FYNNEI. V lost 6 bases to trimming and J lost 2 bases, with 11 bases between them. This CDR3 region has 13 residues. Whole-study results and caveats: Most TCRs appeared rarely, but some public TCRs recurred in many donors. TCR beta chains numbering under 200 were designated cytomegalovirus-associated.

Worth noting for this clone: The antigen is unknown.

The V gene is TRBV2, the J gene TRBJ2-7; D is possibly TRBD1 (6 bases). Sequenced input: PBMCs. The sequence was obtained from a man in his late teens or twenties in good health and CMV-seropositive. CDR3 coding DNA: TGTGCCAGCAGGCCGACAGGCCCCTACGAGCAGTACTTC. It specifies CASRPTGPYEQYF.